The rows below give T cell receptor beta chains drawn from one sample of a study of early T cells in non-severe SARS-CoV-2 infection. MiXCR, applied by TCRdb to the 5' RACE reads, yields one record per CDR3 protein. The sample includes roughly 49,000 distinct CDR3 sequences, approximately 4.1% of them seen just once. What was sequenced was whole blood. All receptors come from an adult who was a healthcare worker with PCR-confirmed SARS-CoV-2 infection or an uninfected control (not recorded which). Each CDR3 is given with its conserved first and last residue. The order of the fields is J gene, clone size, D gene, V gene, CDR3 protein, CDR3 DNA. A D gene is named only where the DNA matches it firmly. Part of the rows lack a size; the others show once, few, many or a class for expanded clones.

J gene: TRBJ1-1
clone size: many
D gene: TRBD1
V gene: TRBV6-5
CDR3 protein: CASSYSRGPGAFF
CDR3 DNA: TGTGCCAGCAGTTACTCGAGGGGGCCTGGGGCTTTCTTT

J gene: TRBJ2-2
clone size: many
D gene: -
V gene: TRBV11-1
CDR3 protein: CASSPMRAGELFF
CDR3 DNA: TGTGCCAGCAGCCCGATGAGGGCCGGGGAGCTGTTTTTT

J gene: TRBJ2-3
clone size: many
D gene: TRBD2
V gene: TRBV20-1
CDR3 protein: CSPRVSGGDTQYF
CDR3 DNA: TGCAGTCCCCGGGTTAGCGGGGGGGATACGCAGTATTTT

J gene: TRBJ1-4
clone size: few
D gene: -
V gene: TRBV6-1
CDR3 protein: CASREPNEKLFF
CDR3 DNA: TGTGCCAGCAGAGAACCAAATGAAAAACTGTTTTTT

J gene: TRBJ2-7
clone size: few
D gene: -
V gene: TRBV3-1
CDR3 protein: CASSQLFRGGEQYF
CDR3 DNA: TGTGCCAGCAGCCAATTGTTCAGGGGAGGCGAGCAGTACTTC

J gene: TRBJ2-1
clone size: few
D gene: -
V gene: TRBV4-2
CDR3 protein: CASSQDLGHADEQFF
CDR3 DNA: TGTGCCAGCAGCCAAGATTTGGGGCACGCTGATGAGCAGTTCTTC

J gene: TRBJ2-5
clone size: many
D gene: -
V gene: TRBV29-1
CDR3 protein: CSVFRETQYF
CDR3 DNA: TGCAGCGTCTTCAGAGAGACCCAGTACTTC

J gene: TRBJ1-2
clone size: many
D gene: -
V gene: TRBV20-1
CDR3 protein: CSAIAPSTVTPSGYTF
CDR3 DNA: TGCAGTGCTATCGCCCCTTCGACGGTGACCCCAAGCGGCTACACCTTC

J gene: TRBJ2-2
clone size: many
D gene: TRBD1
V gene: TRBV11-3
CDR3 protein: CASSFGTASTGELFF
CDR3 DNA: TGTGCCAGCAGCTTCGGGACAGCAAGCACCGGGGAGCTGTTTTTT

J gene: TRBJ2-7
clone size: many
D gene: -
V gene: TRBV3-1
CDR3 protein: CASSHSAYEQYF
CDR3 DNA: TGTGCCAGCAGCCATTCCGCCTACGAGCAGTACTTC

J gene: TRBJ2-7
clone size: many
D gene: TRBD2
V gene: TRBV10-3
CDR3 protein: CAISESTGLVGKQYF
CDR3 DNA: TGTGCCATCAGTGAGTCGACGGGACTAGTTGGTAAGCAGTACTTC

J gene: TRBJ1-2
clone size: few
D gene: -
V gene: TRBV9
CDR3 protein: CASSVVGRPTSGYTF
CDR3 DNA: TGTGCCAGCAGCGTAGTAGGCAGACCTACCTCTGGCTACACCTTC

J gene: TRBJ2-3
clone size: -
D gene: TRBD1
V gene: TRBV18
CDR3 protein: CASSPRQGSTTDTQYF
CDR3 DNA: TGTGCCAGCTCACCTCGACAGGGGTCGACCACAGATACGCAGTATTTT

J gene: TRBJ2-6
clone size: many
D gene: -
V gene: TRBV6-1
CDR3 protein: CASSSQGRIGANVLTF
CDR3 DNA: TGTGCCAGCAGTTCCCAGGGACGAATTGGGGCCAACGTCCTGACTTTC

J gene: TRBJ1-3
clone size: few
D gene: -
V gene: TRBV15
CDR3 protein: CATSRGLENTIYF
CDR3 DNA: TGTGCCACCAGCAGGGGTCTTGAAAACACCATATATTTT

J gene: TRBJ1-6
clone size: many
D gene: TRBD1
V gene: TRBV19
CDR3 protein: CASSIVPGGNSPLHF
CDR3 DNA: TGTGCCAGTAGTATAGTTCCAGGGGGAAATTCACCCCTCCACTTT

J gene: TRBJ2-3
clone size: many
D gene: -
V gene: TRBV7-9
CDR3 protein: CASSLEPAGDTDTQYF
CDR3 DNA: TGTGCCAGCAGCTTAGAACCGGCGGGCGATACAGATACGCAGTATTTT

J gene: TRBJ1-1
clone size: -
D gene: TRBD1
V gene: TRBV13
CDR3 protein: CASSSESQGTDTEAFF
CDR3 DNA: TGTGCCAGCAGCTCCGAATCACAGGGGACTGACACTGAAGCTTTCTTT

J gene: TRBJ2-3
clone size: -
D gene: -
V gene: TRBV11-2
CDR3 protein: CASSPSFFDTQYF
CDR3 DNA: TGTGCCAGCAGCCCTTCCTTTTTTGATACGCAGTATTTT

J gene: TRBJ1-1
clone size: many
D gene: -
V gene: TRBV5-6
CDR3 protein: CASSPLGQGLSSITEAFF
CDR3 DNA: TGTGCCAGCAGCCCCTTGGGGCAGGGGCTAAGTTCGATCACTGAAGCTTTCTTT

J gene: TRBJ2-1
clone size: -
D gene: -
V gene: TRBV6-6
CDR3 protein: CASSYRGSYNEQFF
CDR3 DNA: TGTGCCAGCAGTTACAGGGGTTCCTACAATGAGCAGTTCTTC

J gene: TRBJ2-1
clone size: many
D gene: -
V gene: TRBV19
CDR3 protein: CAIGSPGSPHNEQFF
CDR3 DNA: TGTGCCATAGGGTCTCCGGGTTCGCCCCACAATGAGCAGTTCTTC

J gene: TRBJ2-3
clone size: many
D gene: TRBD2
V gene: TRBV3-1
CDR3 protein: CASSQLAGGNTDTQYF
CDR3 DNA: TGTGCCAGCAGCCAACTAGCGGGGGGCAACACAGATACGCAGTATTTT